This TCR beta chain was identified during a study of cytomegalovirus exposure and HLA in healthy donors. Study-level points and caveats: Common viral pathogens were later found to be apparently linked to several of the most significant clusters.

Use of 60 Vbeta and 13 Jbeta primers characterized the PCR. Method: immunoSEQ multiplex PCR; TCRdb's copy keeps in-frame clones and lacks some. In the table there are under 200,000 clones, 75% to 90% of which are singletons. A word on this clone: Its target is not known.

CDR3 length equals 15 residues. Per the germline V gene, CDR1 is LNHDA and CDR2 is SQIVND (reference sequence). V was trimmed by 5 bases and J by 0 bases, leaving 13 bases between them. V is TRBV19 and J is TRBJ1-2, with a possible D match to TRBD1 (5 bases). The receptor was derived from a man younger than 30 in good health and CMV-seropositive. Specimen: PBMCs. The CDR3 is CASSPRSTANYGYTF. CDR3 bases: TGTGCCAGTAGTCCTCGGTCGACAGCTAACTATGGCTACACCTTC.